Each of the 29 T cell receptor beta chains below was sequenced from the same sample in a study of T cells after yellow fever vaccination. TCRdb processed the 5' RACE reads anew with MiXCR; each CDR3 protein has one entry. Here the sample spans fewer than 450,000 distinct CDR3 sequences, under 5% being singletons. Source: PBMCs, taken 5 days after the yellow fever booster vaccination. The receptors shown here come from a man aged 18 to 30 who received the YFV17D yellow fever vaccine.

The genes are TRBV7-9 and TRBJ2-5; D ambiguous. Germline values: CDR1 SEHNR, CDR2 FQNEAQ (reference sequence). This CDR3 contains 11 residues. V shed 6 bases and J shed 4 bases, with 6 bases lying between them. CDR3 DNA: TGTGCCAGCAGTAAGGGAGAGACCCAGTACTTC. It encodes CASSKGETQYF.

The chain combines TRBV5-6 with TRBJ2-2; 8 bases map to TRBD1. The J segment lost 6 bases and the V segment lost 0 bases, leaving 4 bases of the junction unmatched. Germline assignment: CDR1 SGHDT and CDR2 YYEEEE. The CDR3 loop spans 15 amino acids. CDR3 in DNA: TGTGCCAGCAGCTTGGCAGGGGGCTGGGCCGGGGAGCTGTTTTTT. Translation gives CASSLAGGWAGELFF.

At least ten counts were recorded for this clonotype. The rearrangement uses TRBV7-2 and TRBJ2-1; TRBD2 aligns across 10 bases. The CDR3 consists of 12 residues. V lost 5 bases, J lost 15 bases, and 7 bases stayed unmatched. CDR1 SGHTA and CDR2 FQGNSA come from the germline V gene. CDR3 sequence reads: CASSPETSGPFF. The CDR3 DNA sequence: TGTGCCAGCAGCCCGGAGACTAGCGGGCCGTTCTTC.

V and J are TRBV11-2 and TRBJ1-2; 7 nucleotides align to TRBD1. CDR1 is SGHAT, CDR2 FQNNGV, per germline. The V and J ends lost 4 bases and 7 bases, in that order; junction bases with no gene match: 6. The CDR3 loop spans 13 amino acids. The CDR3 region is CASSWEGARGYTF. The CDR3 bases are TGTGCCAGCAGCTGGGAGGGGGCGCGTGGCTACACCTTC.

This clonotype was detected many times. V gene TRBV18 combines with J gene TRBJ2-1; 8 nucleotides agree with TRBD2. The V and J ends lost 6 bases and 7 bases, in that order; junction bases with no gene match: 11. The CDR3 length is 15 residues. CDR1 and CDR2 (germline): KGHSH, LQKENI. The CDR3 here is CASSHRTSPGNEQFF. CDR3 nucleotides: TGTGCCAGCTCGCACAGGACTAGCCCCGGGAATGAGCAGTTCTTC.

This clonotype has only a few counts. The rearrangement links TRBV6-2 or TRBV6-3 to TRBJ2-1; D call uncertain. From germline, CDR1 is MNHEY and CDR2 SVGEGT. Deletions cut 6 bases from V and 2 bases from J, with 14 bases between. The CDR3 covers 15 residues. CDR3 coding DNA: TGTGCCAGCAGGTCGGTAAGGCCCACCTACAATGAGCAGTTCTTC. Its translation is CASRSVRPTYNEQFF.

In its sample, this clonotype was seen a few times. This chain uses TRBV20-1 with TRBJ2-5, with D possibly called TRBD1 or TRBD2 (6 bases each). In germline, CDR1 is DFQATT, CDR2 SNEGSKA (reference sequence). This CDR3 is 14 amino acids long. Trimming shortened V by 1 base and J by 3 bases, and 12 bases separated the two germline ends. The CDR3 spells CSARVTGAKETQYF. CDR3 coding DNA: TGCAGTGCTAGAGTGACGGGGGCTAAAGAGACCCAGTACTTC.

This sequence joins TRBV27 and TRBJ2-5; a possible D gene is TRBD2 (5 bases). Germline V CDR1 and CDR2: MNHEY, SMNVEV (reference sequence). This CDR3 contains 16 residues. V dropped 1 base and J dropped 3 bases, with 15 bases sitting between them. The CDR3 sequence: CASSLYLGAVEETQYF. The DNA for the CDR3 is TGTGCCAGCAGTTTATATCTTGGAGCGGTTGAAGAGACCCAGTACTTC.

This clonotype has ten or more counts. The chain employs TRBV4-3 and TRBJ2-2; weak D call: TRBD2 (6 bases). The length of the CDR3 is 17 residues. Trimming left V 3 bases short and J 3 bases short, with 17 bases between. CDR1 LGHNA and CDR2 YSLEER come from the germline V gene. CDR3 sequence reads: CASSQDRLVRYTGELFF. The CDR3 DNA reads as TGCGCCAGCAGCCAGGATCGACTAGTTCGGTACACCGGGGAGCTGTTTTTT.

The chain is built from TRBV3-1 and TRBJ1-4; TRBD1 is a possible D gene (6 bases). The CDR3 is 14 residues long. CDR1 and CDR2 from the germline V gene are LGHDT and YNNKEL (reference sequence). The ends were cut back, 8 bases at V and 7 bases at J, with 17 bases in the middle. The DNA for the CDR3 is TGTGCCAGCTCTCCGGGGGGCGAAGGTGAAAAACTGTTTTTT. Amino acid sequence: CASSPGGEGEKLFF.

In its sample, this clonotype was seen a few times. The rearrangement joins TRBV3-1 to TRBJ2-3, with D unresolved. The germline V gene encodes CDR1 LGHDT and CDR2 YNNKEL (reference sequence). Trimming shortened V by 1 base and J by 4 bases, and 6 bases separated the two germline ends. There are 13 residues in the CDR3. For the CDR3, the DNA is TGTGCCAGCAGCCAAGGAACGCCAGATACGCAGTATTTT. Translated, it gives CASSQGTPDTQYF.

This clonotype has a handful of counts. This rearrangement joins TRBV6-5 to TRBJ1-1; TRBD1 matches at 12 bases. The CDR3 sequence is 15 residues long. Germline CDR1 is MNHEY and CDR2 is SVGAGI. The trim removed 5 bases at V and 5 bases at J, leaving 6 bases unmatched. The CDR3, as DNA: TGTGCCAGCAGTATCGGGACAGGGGGCTCGACTGAAGCTTTCTTT. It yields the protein CASSIGTGGSTEAFF.

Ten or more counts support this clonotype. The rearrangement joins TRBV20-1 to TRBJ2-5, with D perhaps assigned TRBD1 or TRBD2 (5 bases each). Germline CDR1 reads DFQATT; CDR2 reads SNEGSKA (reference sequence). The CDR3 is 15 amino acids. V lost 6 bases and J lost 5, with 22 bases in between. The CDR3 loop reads CSAALGAAIWETQYF. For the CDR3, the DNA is TGCAGTGCCGCCCTCGGGGCGGCCATTTGGGAGACCCAGTACTTC.

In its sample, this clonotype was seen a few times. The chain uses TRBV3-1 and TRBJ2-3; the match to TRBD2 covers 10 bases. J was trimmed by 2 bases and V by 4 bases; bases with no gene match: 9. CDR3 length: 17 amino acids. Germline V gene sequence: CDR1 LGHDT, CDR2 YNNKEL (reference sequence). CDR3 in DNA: TGTGCCAGCAGCCCCTATAGCGGGGGGCATTACACAGATACGCAGTATTTT. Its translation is CASSPYSGGHYTDTQYF.

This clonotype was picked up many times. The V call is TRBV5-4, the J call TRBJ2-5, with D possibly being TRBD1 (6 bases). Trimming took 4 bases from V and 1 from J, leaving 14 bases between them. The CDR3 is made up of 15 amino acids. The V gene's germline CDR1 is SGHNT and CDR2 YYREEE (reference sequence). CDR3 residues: CASSGPQGPQETQYF. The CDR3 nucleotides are TGTGCCAGCAGCGGCCCACAGGGCCCCCAAGAGACCCAGTACTTC.

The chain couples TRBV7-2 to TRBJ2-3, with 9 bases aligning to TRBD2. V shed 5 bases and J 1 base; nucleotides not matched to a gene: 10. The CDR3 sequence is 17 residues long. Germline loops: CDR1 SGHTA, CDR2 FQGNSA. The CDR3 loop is CASSRRLSSGGTDTQYF. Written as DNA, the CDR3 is TGTGCCAGCAGCCGGCGACTGTCTAGCGGGGGCACAGATACGCAGTATTTT.

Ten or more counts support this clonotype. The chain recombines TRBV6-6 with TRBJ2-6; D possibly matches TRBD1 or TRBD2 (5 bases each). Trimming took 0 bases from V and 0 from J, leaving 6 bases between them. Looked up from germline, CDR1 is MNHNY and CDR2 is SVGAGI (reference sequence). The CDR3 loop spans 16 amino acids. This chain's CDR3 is CASSYSGDSGANVLTF. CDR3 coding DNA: TGTGCCAGCAGTTACTCGGGGGACTCTGGGGCCAACGTCCTGACTTTC.

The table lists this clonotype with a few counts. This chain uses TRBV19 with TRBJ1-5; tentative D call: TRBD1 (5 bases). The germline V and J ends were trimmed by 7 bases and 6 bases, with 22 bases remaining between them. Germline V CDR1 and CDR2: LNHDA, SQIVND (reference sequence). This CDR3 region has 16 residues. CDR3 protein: CASILRGRADTQPQHF. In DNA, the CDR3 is TGTGCCAGTATCCTTCGGGGCAGGGCGGATACTCAGCCCCAGCATTTT.

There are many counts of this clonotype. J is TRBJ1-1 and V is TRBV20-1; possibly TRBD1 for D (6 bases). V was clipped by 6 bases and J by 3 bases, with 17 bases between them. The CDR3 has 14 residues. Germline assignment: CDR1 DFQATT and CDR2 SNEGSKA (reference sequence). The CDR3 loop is CSARMGHRDTEAFF. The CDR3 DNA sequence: TGCAGTGCGCGAATGGGGCACAGGGACACTGAAGCTTTCTTT.

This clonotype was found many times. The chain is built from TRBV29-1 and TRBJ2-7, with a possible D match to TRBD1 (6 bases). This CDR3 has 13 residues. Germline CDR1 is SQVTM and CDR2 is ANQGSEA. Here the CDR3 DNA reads TGCAGGTTAGACAGGTTCTACCCCCTCGAGCAGTACGTC. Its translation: CRLDRFYPLEQYV.

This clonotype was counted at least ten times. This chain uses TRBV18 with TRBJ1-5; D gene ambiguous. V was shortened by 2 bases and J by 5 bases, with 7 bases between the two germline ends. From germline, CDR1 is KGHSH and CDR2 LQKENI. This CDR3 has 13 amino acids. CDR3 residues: CASSPTEYQPQHF. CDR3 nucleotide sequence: TGTGCCAGCTCACCAACAGAATATCAGCCCCAGCATTTT.

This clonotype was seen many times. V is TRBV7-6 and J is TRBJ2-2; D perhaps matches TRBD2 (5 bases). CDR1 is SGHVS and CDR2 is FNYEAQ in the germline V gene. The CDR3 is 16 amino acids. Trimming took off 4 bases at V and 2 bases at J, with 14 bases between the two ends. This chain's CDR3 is CASSSSRTANTGELFF. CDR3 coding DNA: TGTGCCAGCAGCTCCTCGCGGACTGCTAACACCGGGGAGCTGTTTTTT.

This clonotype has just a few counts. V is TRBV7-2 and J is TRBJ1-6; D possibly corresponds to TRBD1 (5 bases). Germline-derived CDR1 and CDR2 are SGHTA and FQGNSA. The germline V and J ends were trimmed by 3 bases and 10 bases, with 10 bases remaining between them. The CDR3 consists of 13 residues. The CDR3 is CASSFQGRSPLHF. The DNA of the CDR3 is TGTGCCAGCAGCTTTCAGGGTCGGTCACCCCTCCACTTT. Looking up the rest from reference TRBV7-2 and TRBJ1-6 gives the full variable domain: GAGVSQSPSNKVTEKGKDVELRCDPISGHTALYWYRQSLGQGLEFLIYFQGNSAPDKSGLPSDRFSAERTGGSVSTLTIQRTQQEDSAVYLCASSFQGRSPLHFGNGTRLTVT.

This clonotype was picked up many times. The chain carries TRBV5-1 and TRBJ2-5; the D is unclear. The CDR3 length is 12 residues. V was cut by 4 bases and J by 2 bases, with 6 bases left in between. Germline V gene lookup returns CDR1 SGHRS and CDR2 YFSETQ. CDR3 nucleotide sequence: TGCGCCAGCAGCCTGGAACAAGAGACCCAGTACTTC. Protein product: CASSLEQETQYF.

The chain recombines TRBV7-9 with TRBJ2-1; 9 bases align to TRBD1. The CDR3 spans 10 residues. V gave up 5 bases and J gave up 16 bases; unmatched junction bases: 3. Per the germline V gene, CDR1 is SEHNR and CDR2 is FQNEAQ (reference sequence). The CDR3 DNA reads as TGTGCCAGCAGCGGACAGGGGAGCTTCTTC. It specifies CASSGQGSFF. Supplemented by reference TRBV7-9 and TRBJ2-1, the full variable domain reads DTGVSQNPRHKITKRGQNVTFRCDPISEHNRLYWYRQTLGQGPEFLTYFQNEAQLEKSRLLSDRFSAERPKGSFSTLEIQRTEQGDSAMYLCASSGQGSFFGPGTRLTVL.

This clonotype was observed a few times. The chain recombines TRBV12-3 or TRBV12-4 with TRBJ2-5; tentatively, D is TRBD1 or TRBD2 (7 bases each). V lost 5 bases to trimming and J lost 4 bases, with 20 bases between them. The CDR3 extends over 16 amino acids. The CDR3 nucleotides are TGTGCCAGCAGTAGATGGACAGGCGGCGGGGGAGAGACCCAGTACTTC. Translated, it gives CASSRWTGGGGETQYF.

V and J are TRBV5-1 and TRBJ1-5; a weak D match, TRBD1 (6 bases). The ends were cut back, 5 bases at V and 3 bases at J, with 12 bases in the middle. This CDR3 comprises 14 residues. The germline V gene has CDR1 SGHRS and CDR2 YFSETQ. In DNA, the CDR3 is TGCGCCAGCAGACCCGACAGGAACAATCAGCCCCAGCATTTT. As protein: CASRPDRNNQPQHF.

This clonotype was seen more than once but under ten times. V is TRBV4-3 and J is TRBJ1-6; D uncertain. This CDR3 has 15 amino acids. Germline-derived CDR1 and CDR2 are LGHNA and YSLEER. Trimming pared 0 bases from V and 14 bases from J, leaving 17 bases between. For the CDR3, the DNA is TGCGCCAGCAGCCAAGAGTGGGCTCCGGGTGAATCCCTCCACTTT. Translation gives CASSQEWAPGESLHF.

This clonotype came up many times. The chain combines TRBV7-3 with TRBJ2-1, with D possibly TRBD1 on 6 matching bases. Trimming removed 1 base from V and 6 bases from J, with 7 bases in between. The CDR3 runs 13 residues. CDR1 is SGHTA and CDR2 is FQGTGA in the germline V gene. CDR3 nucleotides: TGTGCCAGCAGCTTAAGACAGGTCAATGAGCAGTTCTTC. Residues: CASSLRQVNEQFF.